The sequence of this T cell receptor (beta chain) was determined in a study of T cells in women clearing cervical HPV infection. Study summary: HLA type could not be excluded as a confounder.

The CDR3 has 12 amino acids. Germline CDR1 and CDR2: SEHNR and FQNEAQ (reference sequence). Assay used: immunoSEQ multiplex PCR; TCRdb lists only in-frame clones, some missing. This sample's table reports approximately 37,000 clones. Points on this clone: The CDR3 goes on 3 residues after the read ends, and that part is filled in from the germline J gene.

The chain is built from TRBV7-9 and TRBJ2-3; D may be TRBD1 (6 bases). The material sequenced was blood buffy coat. This sequence originates from a woman between 18 and 75 years old with a cervical HPV16 infection that either progressed to CIN3+ or cleared (not recorded which). CDR3 protein: CASSLGAETQYF. CDR3 bases read: TGTGCCAGCAGCTTGGGGGCGGAGACG. Using reference TRBV7-9 and TRBJ2-3 for the parts outside the CDR3, the full variable domain is DTGVSQNPRHKITKRGQNVTFRCDPISEHNRLYWYRQTLGQGPEFLTYFQNEAQLEKSRLLSDRFSAERPKGSFSTLEIQRTEQGDSAMYLCASSLGAETQYFGPGTRLTVL.